A selection of T cell receptor beta chains follows, all from one sample in a study of T cells after yellow fever vaccination. MiXCR, run by TCRdb on the 5' RACE reads, gives a single entry per CDR3 protein. The sample has about 550,000 distinct CDR3 sequences; roughly 19% are singletons. Here the sequenced sample was PBMCs, taken 15 days after the yellow fever booster vaccination. All receptors come from a young man who received the YFV17D yellow fever vaccine. Each CDR3 is given with its conserved first and last residue. Each record gives: D gene, J gene, V gene, clone size, CDR3 protein, CDR3 DNA. D genes are given only for firm matches. Clone size appears in some rows only: once, few, many, or a class for an expanded clone.

>TRBD1|TRBJ2-3|TRBV5-1|few
CASSLEGQGGDTQYF
TGCGCCAGCAGCTTGGAGGGACAGGGAGGAGATACGCAGTATTTT
>TRBD2|TRBJ2-2|TRBV20-1|.
CSAPLESGRAAGELFF
TGCAGTGCTCCCCTGGAGAGCGGGAGGGCCGCCGGGGAGCTGTTTTTT
>.|TRBJ2-3|TRBV29-1|.
CSVEVGEGPDTQYF
TGCAGCGTTGAAGTGGGTGAGGGGCCAGATACGCAGTATTTT
>.|TRBJ2-7|TRBV11-2|.
CANSLDVDRAYEQYF
TGTGCCAACAGCTTAGATGTGGACAGAGCTTACGAGCAGTACTTC
>.|TRBJ2-5|TRBV11-2|.
CASSQNGGMGETQYF
TGTGCCAGCAGTCAAAACGGGGGCATGGGAGAGACCCAGTACTTC
>TRBD2|TRBJ2-3|TRBV12-3/TRBV12-4|.
CASSRPGTSGRVTDTQYF
TGTGCCAGCAGCCGTCCCGGGACTAGCGGGAGGGTCACAGATACGCAGTATTTT
>.|TRBJ2-1|TRBV30|.
CAWSAGTYPYNEQFF
TGTGCCTGGAGTGCCGGGACTTATCCCTACAATGAGCAGTTCTTC
>.|TRBJ2-7|TRBV7-2|few
CASSLDSGRTYEQYF
TGTGCCAGCAGCTTAGACTCGGGACGCACCTACGAGCAGTACTTC
>.|TRBJ2-4|TRBV18|many
CASSPPDGLAKNIQYF
TGTGCCAGCTCACCACCGGACGGGTTAGCCAAAAACATTCAGTACTTC
>.|TRBJ2-7|TRBV6-1|few
CASRPGTHYGQYF
TGTGCCAGTCGCCCCGGGACCCACTATGGGCAGTACTTC
>TRBD2|TRBJ2-1|TRBV20-1|.
CSASSGSSYNEQFF
TGCAGTGCCTCTAGCGGGAGTTCCTACAATGAGCAGTTCTTC
>TRBD2|TRBJ2-1|TRBV20-1|.
CSVQAGGPSYNEQFF
TGCAGTGTTCAGGCGGGAGGCCCCTCCTACAATGAGCAGTTCTTC
>TRBD1|TRBJ1-1|TRBV11-2|few
CASNKGTGSVDTEAFF
TGTGCCAGCAACAAAGGGACAGGGTCGGTTGACACTGAAGCTTTCTTT
>TRBD2|TRBJ2-3|TRBV12-3/TRBV12-4|.
CASRASGRVDTQYF
TGTGCCAGCCGGGCTAGCGGGAGGGTAGATACGCAGTATTTT
>.|TRBJ1-2|TRBV7-2|few
CASSPGGGPGYGYTF
TGTGCCAGCAGCCCCGGGGGGGGCCCGGGCTATGGCTACACCTTC
>.|TRBJ2-2|TRBV24-1|few
CATSDLVSTGELFF
TGTGCCACCAGTGATCTAGTTTCTACCGGGGAGCTGTTTTTT